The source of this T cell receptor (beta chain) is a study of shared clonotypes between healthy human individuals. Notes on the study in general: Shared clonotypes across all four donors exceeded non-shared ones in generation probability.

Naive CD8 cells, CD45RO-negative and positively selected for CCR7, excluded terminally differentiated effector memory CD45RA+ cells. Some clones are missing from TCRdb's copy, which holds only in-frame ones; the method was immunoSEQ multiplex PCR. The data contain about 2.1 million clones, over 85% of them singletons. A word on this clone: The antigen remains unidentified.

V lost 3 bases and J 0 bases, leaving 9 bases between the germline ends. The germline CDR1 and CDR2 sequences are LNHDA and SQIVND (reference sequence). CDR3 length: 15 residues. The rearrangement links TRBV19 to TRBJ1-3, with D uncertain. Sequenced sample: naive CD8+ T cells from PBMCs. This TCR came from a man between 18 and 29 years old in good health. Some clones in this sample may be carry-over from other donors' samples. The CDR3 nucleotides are TGTGCCAGTAGTATTTTCTTCATCTCTGGAAACACCATATATTTT. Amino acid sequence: CASSIFFISGNTIYF.